The present TCR beta chain was sequenced within a study of blood T cell repertoires in COVID-19. Study-level information: Spain, Italy and the United States supplied samples that represented acute and convalescent COVID-19. PBMCs, B-cell-depleted T cells, or T cells were the source of the cDNA or gDNA that made up the material.

In the original analysis: The authors estimated nucleated cell counts from reference gene primer amplification. Data came from immunoSEQ multiplex PCR; TCRdb stores just in-frame clones and leaves some out. V and J calls and clone size are as listed in that table; D and trimming were resolved from the DNA. The data hold about 200,000 clones, with 80% to 95% observed a single time. CDR3 length: 13 amino acids. Germline V CDR1 and CDR2: MNHEY, SVGEGT. The V end lost 4 bases, the J end lost 4 bases, and 10 bases lay between the germline ends. While infection was still active, Seattle patients were enrolled and then followed longitudinally.

The chain joins TRBV6-2 or TRBV6-3 to TRBJ2-5; D gene uncertain. Sequenced sample: peripheral blood. The TCR comes from a man aged 55 to 70 with COVID-19, enrolled during active disease. The CDR3 DNA reads TGTGCCAGCAGTTTCCGGGTCGGAGAGACCCAGTACTTC. It is translated as CASSFRVGETQYF.